Below are 24 T cell receptor beta chains sequenced from a single sample in a study of T cell responses to AZD1222 COVID-19 vaccine. Clones were read by immunoSEQ multiplex PCR, and TCRdb kept only the in-frame ones, dropping some. The top ten clones hold about 10% of a sample with some 200,000 clones, around 94% of them seen once. The starting material was peripheral blood, obtained on day 0 of AZD1222 vaccination. The receptors derive from an adult in good health.

The chain is built from TRBV7-9 and TRBJ2-7; no firm D call. Trimming cost V 5 bases and J 2 bases, with 19 bases left between them. Germline loops: CDR1 SEHNR, CDR2 FQNEAQ (reference sequence). The CDR3 is 16 amino acids. CDR3 sequence (DNA): TGTGCCAGCAGCCTCTTCAAGGGTTCGCGGCCCTACGAGCAGTACTTC. Translation: CASSLFKGSRPYEQYF.

This clone has only one observation. The V call is TRBV6-5, the J call TRBJ1-2; maybe TRBD1 (6 bases). CDR3 length: 15 amino acids. Looked up from germline, CDR1 is MNHEY and CDR2 is SVGAGI. Trimming left V 6 bases short and J 3 bases short, with 17 bases between. CDR3 in amino acids: CASRPRRAGDYGYTF. The CDR3 DNA reads as TGTGCCAGCAGACCTCGAAGGGCAGGGGACTATGGCTACACCTTC.

The chain combines TRBV5-1 with TRBJ1-1, with a tentative D call TRBD1 (5 bases). The CDR3 is 14 amino acids. In germline, CDR1 is SGHRS, CDR2 YFSETQ. V dropped 4 bases and J dropped 5 bases, with 15 bases sitting between them. CDR3 in amino acids: CASSPTGVRTEAFF. In DNA, the CDR3 is TGCGCCAGCAGCCCTACAGGCGTAAGGACTGAAGCTTTCTTT.

This rearrangement joins TRBV19 to TRBJ2-2; 10 positions agree with TRBD2. CDR3 length equals 13 residues. The germline CDR1 and CDR2 sequences are LNHDA and SQIVND (reference sequence). V trimming: 9 bases; J trimming: 7 bases; junction bases outside the gene matches: 5. The CDR3 DNA follows: TGTGCCAGCAGCGGGGGGGCGTACGGGGAGCTGTTTTTT. Amino acid sequence: CASSGGAYGELFF.

J is TRBJ1-1 and V is TRBV5-1; no clear D gene. The length of the CDR3 is 14 residues. Trimming removed 4 bases from V and 2 bases from J, with 12 bases in between. Germline-derived CDR1 and CDR2 are SGHRS and YFSETQ. This CDR3 reads CASSPRTANTEAFF. The CDR3 DNA sequence: TGCGCCAGCAGCCCCCGTACCGCCAACACTGAAGCTTTCTTT.

V gene TRBV29-1 combines with J gene TRBJ1-2; D call uncertain. V was trimmed by 3 bases and J by 1 base, leaving 3 bases between them. The germline CDR1 and CDR2 sequences are SQVTM and ANQGSEA. The CDR3 is made up of 11 amino acids. CDR3 DNA sequence: TGCAGCGTTGACAGTAACTATGGCTACACCTTC. Its protein product is CSVDSNYGYTF.

The chain carries TRBV19 and TRBJ2-5; D perhaps matches TRBD1 (6 bases). The CDR3 sequence is 15 residues long. V was pared by 5 bases and J by 5 bases, with 18 bases between. Germline V lookup: CDR1 LNHDA, CDR2 SQIVND (reference sequence). CDR3 loop: CASSPRQGTGETQYF. The CDR3 DNA reads as TGTGCCAGTAGTCCTCGACAAGGAACAGGGGAGACCCAGTACTTC.

This chain links TRBV30 with TRBJ1-4, with D hard to call. CDR3 length: 13 residues. Trimming removed 4 bases from V and 5 bases from J, with 11 bases in between. Looked up from germline, CDR1 is GTSNPN and CDR2 is SVGIG (reference sequence). CDR3 in DNA: TGTGCCTGGACTTTGGCGGGGAATGAAAAACTGTTTTTT. It specifies CAWTLAGNEKLFF. Based on the CDR3 plus reference TRBV30 and TRBJ1-4, the full variable domain is SQTIHQWPATLVQPVGSPLSLECTVEGTSNPNLYWYRQAAGRGLQLLFYSVGIGQISSEVPQNLSASRPQDRQFILSSKKLLLSDSGFYLCAWTLAGNEKLFFGSGTQLSVL.

J is TRBJ2-1 and V is TRBV10-3; 9 nucleotides align to TRBD1. This CDR3 has 14 amino acids. Germline trimming cut 7 bases from V and 7 bases from J; bases unmatched to any gene: 8. Germline loops: CDR1 ENHRY, CDR2 SYGVKD. CDR3 protein: CAITGDREENEQFF. The CDR3 DNA is TGTGCCATCACCGGGGACAGGGAAGAGAATGAGCAGTTCTTC.

The chain recombines TRBV6-1 with TRBJ1-3, with D hard to call. Germline CDR1 and CDR2: MNHNS and SASEGT. V was cut by 6 bases and J by 0 bases, with 9 bases left in between. CDR3 size: 14 residues. CDR3 sequence reads: CASSRLGSGNTIYF. The CDR3 DNA reads as TGTGCCAGCAGCCGCCTCGGCTCTGGAAACACCATATATTTT.

This clone turned up a few times. J is TRBJ1-5 and V is TRBV18; D is possibly TRBD1 (5 bases). Trimming left V 0 bases short and J 0 bases short, with 9 bases between. CDR1 KGHSH and CDR2 LQKENI come from the germline V gene. The CDR3 has 16 amino acids. In nucleotides, the CDR3 is TGTGCCAGCTCACCACCGGGGGTAGCTAGCAATCAGCCCCAGCATTTT. Amino acid sequence: CASSPPGVASNQPQHF.

The chain uses TRBV19 and TRBJ1-2, with 9 bases aligning to TRBD1. The CDR3 is made up of 12 amino acids. Trimming took 3 bases from V and 10 from J; bases not matched to a gene: 3. Germline CDR1 LNHDA, CDR2 SQIVND (reference sequence). This CDR3 is CASSIGDRDYTF. The CDR3 DNA is TGTGCCAGTAGTATTGGGGACAGGGACTACACCTTC. The complete variable domain, with remaining parts taken from reference TRBV19 and TRBJ1-2, reads DGGITQSPKYLFRKEGQNVTLSCEQNLNHDAMYWYRQDPGQGLRLIYYSQIVNDFQKGDIAEGYSVSREKKESFPLTVTSAQKNPTAFYLCASSIGDRDYTFGSGTRLTVV.

The genes are TRBV18 and TRBJ2-5, with D perhaps TRBD1 (6 bases). Trimming left V 5 bases short and J 1 base short, with 8 bases between. Per the germline V gene, CDR1 is KGHSH and CDR2 is LQKENI. The CDR3 runs 13 residues. CDR3: CASSGDIQETQYF. CDR3 in DNA: TGTGCCAGCTCAGGGGACATCCAAGAGACCCAGTACTTC.

This chain links TRBV2 with TRBJ1-2; 7 bases match TRBD1. Per germline, CDR1 SNHLY and CDR2 FYNNEI. The CDR3 is 12 amino acids. V was clipped by 10 bases and J by 0 bases; unmatched bases: 2. The CDR3 region is CATGQANYGYTF. CDR3 bases: TGTGCCACTGGACAGGCTAACTATGGCTACACCTTC.

The genes are TRBV7-9 and TRBJ1-6; D remains ambiguous. V was pared by 1 base and J by 1 base, with 5 bases between. CDR1 and CDR2 (germline): SEHNR, FQNEAQ (reference sequence). The CDR3 loop spans 15 amino acids. For the CDR3, the DNA is TGTGCCAGCAGCTTAGAGGGTTCCTATAATTCACCCCTCCACTTT. Its translation is CASSLEGSYNSPLHF.

Comments on this clone: Germline is not matched at one junction end, which may reflect a read error. The chain uses TRBV12-5 and TRBJ1-2, with 7 bases identical to TRBD1. CDR1 and CDR2 from the germline V gene are LGHNT and FRNRAP. The CDR3 consists of 15 residues. The CDR3 DNA reads TGTGCTCGTGGTCGGGGGGAGGGGGCTAGTAATGGCTACACCTTC. Translation: CARGRGEGASNGYTF. The entire variable domain, with the rest obtained from reference TRBV12-5 and TRBJ1-2, is as follows: DARVTQTPRHKVTEMGQEVTMRCQPILGHNTVFWYRQTMMQGLELLAYFRNRAPLDDSGMPKDRFSAEMPDATLATLKIQPSEPRDSAVYFCARGRGEGASNGYTFGSGTRLTVV.

The rearrangement links TRBV10-3 to TRBJ2-3; 8 nucleotides agree with TRBD2. This CDR3 region has 13 residues. Looked up from germline, CDR1 is ENHRY and CDR2 is SYGVKD. The V segment lost 8 bases and the J segment 4 bases; nucleotides outside the gene matches: 5. The CDR3, as DNA: TGTGCCATCGAAAACGGGGGGGCAGATACGCAGTATTTT. This translates into CAIENGGADTQYF.

The V call is TRBV30, the J call TRBJ1-1; the match to TRBD1 covers 10 bases. Germline CDR1 GTSNPN, CDR2 SVGIG (reference sequence). The CDR3 is 12 residues long. The V gene end was trimmed by 8 bases and the J gene end by 1 base; junction bases not matched to a gene: 1. CDR3 residues: CARDRGNTEAFF. For the CDR3, the DNA is TGTGCCCGGGACAGGGGGAACACTGAAGCTTTCTTT.

The chain is built from TRBV19 and TRBJ2-6; D ambiguous. The CDR3 covers 19 residues. V was shortened by 3 bases and J by 1 base, with 19 bases between the two germline ends. CDR1 and CDR2 from the germline V gene are LNHDA and SQIVND (reference sequence). CDR3 region: CASSIPTPRRISGANVLTF. In DNA, the CDR3 is TGTGCCAGTAGTATTCCTACGCCTAGACGGATTTCTGGGGCCAACGTCCTGACTTTC.

The chain is built from TRBV13 and TRBJ1-2; TRBD1 agrees at 8 bases. V shed 3 bases and J 4 bases; nucleotides not matched to a gene: 7. This CDR3 is built from 15 residues. The germline gives CDR1 PRHDT, CDR2 FYEKMQ (reference sequence). The CDR3 region has the DNA TGTGCCAGCAGCTTGGGGACAGGTGGGATCTATGGCTACACCTTC. Translating it yields CASSLGTGGIYGYTF.

V is TRBV29-1 and J is TRBJ1-1; D unresolved. V was cut by 4 bases and J by 0 bases, with 9 bases left in between. Germline CDR1 is SQVTM and CDR2 is ANQGSEA. The CDR3 contains 13 residues. CDR3 DNA sequence: TGCAGCGTTGTTTCCAGGCTGAACACTGAAGCTTTCTTT. Translated: CSVVSRLNTEAFF.

The J gene is TRBJ2-1, the V gene TRBV3-1 (or the pseudogene TRBV3-2); unclear D gene. This CDR3 has 12 residues. Germline CDR1 and CDR2: LGHDT and YNNKEL (reference sequence). V was clipped by 3 bases and J by 9 bases, with 9 bases between them. The CDR3 here is CASSHGGSEQFF. DNA of the CDR3: TGTGCCAGCAGCCACGGCGGATCTGAGCAGTTCTTC.

In this sample, this clone turned up a few times. The rearrangement joins TRBV27 to TRBJ1-1; D call uncertain. This CDR3 is 13 amino acids long. V dropped 4 bases and J dropped 4 bases, with 10 bases sitting between them. The germline V gene encodes CDR1 MNHEY and CDR2 SMNVEV (reference sequence). For the CDR3, the DNA is TGTGCCAGCAGTTCCCGGGAGACCACTGAAGCTTTCTTT. Translating gives CASSSRETTEAFF.

The chain uses TRBV24-1 and TRBJ2-5; 7 bases are shared with TRBD1. CDR1 and CDR2 (germline): KGHDR, SFDVKD. The CDR3 sequence is 13 residues long. V was pared by 10 bases and J by 2 bases, with 6 bases of the junction left unmatched. CDR3 sequence (DNA): TGTGCCACGTCTCCAGGGGGTCAAGAGACCCAGTACTTC. It translates to CATSPGGQETQYF.